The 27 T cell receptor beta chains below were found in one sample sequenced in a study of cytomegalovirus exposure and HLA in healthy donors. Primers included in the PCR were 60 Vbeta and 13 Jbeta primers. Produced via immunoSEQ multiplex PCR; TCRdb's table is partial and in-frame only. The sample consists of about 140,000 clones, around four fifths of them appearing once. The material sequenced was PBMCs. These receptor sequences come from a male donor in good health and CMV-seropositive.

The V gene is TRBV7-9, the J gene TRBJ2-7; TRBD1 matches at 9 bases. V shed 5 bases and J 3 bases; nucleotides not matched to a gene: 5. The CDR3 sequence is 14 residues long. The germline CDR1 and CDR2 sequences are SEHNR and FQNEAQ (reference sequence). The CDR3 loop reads CASSPRDRVYEQYF. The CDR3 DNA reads TGTGCCAGCAGCCCACGGGACAGGGTCTACGAGCAGTACTTC.

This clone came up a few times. CDR3 sequence: CASSGGTGGVGEKLFF. The CDR3 DNA reads as TGTGCCAGCAGCGGTGGGACAGGGGGCGTAGGTGAAAAACTGTTTTTT. The V gene is TRBV9, the J gene TRBJ1-4; 12 bases line up with TRBD1. The V gene's germline CDR1 is SGDLS and CDR2 YYNGEE. The CDR3 contains 16 residues. The V segment lost 3 bases and the J segment 7 bases; nucleotides outside the gene matches: 7.

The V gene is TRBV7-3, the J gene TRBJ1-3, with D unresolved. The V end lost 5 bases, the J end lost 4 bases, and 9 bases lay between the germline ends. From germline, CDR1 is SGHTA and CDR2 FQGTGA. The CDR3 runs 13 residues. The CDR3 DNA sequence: TGTGCCAGCAGCCAGGATTTGGGAAACACCATATATTTT. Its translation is CASSQDLGNTIYF.

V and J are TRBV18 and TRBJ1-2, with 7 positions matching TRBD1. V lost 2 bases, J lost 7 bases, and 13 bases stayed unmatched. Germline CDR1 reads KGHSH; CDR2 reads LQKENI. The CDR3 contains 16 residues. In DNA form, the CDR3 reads TGTGCCAGCTCACCAAGGACAGGAGCAACTGTAGGTGGCTACACCTTC. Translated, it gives CASSPRTGATVGGYTF. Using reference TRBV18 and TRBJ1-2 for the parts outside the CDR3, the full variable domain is NAGVMQNPRHLVRRRGQEARLRCSPMKGHSHVYWYRQLPEEGLKFMVYLQKENIIDESGMPKERFSAEFPKEGPSILRIQQVVRGDSAAYFCASSPRTGATVGGYTFGSGTRLTVV.

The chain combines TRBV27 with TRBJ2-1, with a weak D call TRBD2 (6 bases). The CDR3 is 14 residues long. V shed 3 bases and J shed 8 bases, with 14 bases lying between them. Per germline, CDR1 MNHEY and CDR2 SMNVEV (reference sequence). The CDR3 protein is CASSFLAATDEQFF. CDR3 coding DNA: TGTGCCAGCAGTTTTTTAGCGGCCACGGATGAGCAGTTCTTC.

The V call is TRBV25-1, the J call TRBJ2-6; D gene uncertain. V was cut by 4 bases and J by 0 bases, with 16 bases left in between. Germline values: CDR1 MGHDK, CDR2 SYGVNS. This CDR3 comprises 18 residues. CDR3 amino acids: CASSGEALISSGANVLTF. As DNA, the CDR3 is TGTGCCAGCAGTGGTGAGGCCTTGATCAGCTCTGGGGCCAACGTCCTGACTTTC. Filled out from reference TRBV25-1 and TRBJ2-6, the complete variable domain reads EADIYQTPRYLVIGTGKKITLECSQTMGHDKMYWYQQDPGMELHLIHYSYGVNSTEKGDLSSESTVSRIRTEHFPLTLESARPSHTSQYLCASSGEALISSGANVLTFGAGSRLTVL.

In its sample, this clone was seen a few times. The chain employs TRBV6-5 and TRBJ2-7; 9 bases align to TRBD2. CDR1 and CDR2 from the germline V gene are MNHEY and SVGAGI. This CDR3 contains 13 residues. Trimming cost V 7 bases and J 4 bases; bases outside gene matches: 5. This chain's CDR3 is CASMSGGLYEQYF. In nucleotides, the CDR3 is TGTGCCAGCATGAGCGGGGGGTTATACGAGCAGTACTTC.

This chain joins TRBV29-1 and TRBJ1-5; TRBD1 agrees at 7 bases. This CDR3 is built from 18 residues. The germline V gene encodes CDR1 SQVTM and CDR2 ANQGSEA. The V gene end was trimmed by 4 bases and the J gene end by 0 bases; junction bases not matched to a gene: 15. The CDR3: CSVAVGFWDRGSNQPQHF. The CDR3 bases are TGCAGCGTTGCCGTTGGTTTCTGGGACAGAGGTAGCAATCAGCCCCAGCATTTT.

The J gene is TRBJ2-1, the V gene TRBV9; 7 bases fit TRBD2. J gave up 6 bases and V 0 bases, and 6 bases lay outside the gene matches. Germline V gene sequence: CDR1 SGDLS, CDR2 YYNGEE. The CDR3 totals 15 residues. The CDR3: CASSVGARTSNEQFF. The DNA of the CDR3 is TGTGCCAGCAGCGTAGGAGCCCGGACTAGCAATGAGCAGTTCTTC. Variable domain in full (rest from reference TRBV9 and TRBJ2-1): DSGVTQTPKHLITATGQRVTLRCSPRSGDLSVYWYQQSLDQGLQFLIQYYNGEERAKGNILERFSAQQFPDLHSELNLSSLELGDSALYFCASSVGARTSNEQFFGPGTRLTVL.

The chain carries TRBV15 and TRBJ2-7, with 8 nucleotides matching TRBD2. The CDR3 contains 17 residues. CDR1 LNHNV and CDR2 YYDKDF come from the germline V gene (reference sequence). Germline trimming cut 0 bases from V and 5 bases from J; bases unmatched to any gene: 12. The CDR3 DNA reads TGTGCCACCAGCAGAGATCGGGGGGGAGTTCTAACGAACGAGCAGTACTTC. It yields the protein CATSRDRGGVLTNEQYF.

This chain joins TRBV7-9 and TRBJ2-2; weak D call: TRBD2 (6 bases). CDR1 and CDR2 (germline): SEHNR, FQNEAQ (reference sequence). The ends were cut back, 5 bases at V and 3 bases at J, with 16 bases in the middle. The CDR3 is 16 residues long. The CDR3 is CASSRTRDSYTGELFF. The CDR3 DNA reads TGTGCCAGCAGCCGAACTCGGGACTCCTACACCGGGGAGCTGTTTTTT. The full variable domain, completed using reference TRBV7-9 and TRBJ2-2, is DTGVSQNPRHKITKRGQNVTFRCDPISEHNRLYWYRQTLGQGPEFLTYFQNEAQLEKSRLLSDRFSAERPKGSFSTLEIQRTEQGDSAMYLCASSRTRDSYTGELFFGEGSRLTVL.

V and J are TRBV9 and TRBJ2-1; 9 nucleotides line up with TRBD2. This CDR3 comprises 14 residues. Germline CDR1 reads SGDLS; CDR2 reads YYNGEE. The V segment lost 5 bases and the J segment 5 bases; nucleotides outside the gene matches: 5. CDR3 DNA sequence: TGTGCCAGCAGTACTAGCGGGCCCAACAATGAGCAGTTCTTC. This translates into CASSTSGPNNEQFF.

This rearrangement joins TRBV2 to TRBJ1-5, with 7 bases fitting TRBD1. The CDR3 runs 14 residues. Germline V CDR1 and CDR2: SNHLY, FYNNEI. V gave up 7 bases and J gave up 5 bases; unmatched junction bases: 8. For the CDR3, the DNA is TGTGCCAGCACTGAGGGGACAGAGCATCAGCCCCAGCATTTT. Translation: CASTEGTEHQPQHF.

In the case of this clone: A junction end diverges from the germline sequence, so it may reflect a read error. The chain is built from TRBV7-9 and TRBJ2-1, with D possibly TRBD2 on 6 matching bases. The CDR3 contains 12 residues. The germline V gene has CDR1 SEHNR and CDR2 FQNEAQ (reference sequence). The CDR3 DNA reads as TGTTCCAGCAGTATTGGGGGGAATGAGCAGTTCTTC. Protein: CSSSIGGNEQFF.

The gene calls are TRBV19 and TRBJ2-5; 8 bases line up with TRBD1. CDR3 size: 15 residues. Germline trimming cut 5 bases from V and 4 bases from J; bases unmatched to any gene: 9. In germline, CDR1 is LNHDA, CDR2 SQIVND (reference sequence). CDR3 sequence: CASSSSPTGGETQYF. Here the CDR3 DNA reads TGTGCCAGTAGTTCATCCCCCACAGGGGGAGAGACCCAGTACTTC.

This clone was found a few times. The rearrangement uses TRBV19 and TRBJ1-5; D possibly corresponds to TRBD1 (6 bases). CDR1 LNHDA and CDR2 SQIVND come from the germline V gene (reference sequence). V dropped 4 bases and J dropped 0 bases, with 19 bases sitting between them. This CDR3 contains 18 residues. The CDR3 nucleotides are TGTGCCAGTAGTACGTTGACAGGACCCACCTATAGCAATCAGCCCCAGCATTTT. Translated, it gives CASSTLTGPTYSNQPQHF. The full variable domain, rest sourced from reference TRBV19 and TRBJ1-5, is DGGITQSPKYLFRKEGQNVTLSCEQNLNHDAMYWYRQDPGQGLRLIYYSQIVNDFQKGDIAEGYSVSREKKESFPLTVTSAQKNPTAFYLCASSTLTGPTYSNQPQHFGDGTRLSIL.

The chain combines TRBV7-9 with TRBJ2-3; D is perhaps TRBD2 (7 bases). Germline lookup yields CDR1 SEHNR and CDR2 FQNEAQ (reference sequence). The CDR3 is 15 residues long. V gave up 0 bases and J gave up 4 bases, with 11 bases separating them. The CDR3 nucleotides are TGTGCCAGCAGCTTAGCGGGGGGGCGCGCAGATACGCAGTATTTT. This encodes CASSLAGGRADTQYF.

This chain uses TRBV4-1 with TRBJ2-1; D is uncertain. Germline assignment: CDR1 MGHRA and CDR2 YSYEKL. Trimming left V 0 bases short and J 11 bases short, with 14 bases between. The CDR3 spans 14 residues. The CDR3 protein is CASSQELGPWKQFF. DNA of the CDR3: TGCGCCAGCAGCCAAGAACTGGGCCCTTGGAAGCAGTTCTTC.

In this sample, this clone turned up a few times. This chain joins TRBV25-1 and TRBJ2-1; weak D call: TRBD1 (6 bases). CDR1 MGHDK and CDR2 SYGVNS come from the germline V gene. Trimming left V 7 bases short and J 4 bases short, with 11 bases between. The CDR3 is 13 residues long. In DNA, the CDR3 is TGTGCCAGCAACCAGGGGTTATACAATGAGCAGTTCTTC. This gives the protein CASNQGLYNEQFF.

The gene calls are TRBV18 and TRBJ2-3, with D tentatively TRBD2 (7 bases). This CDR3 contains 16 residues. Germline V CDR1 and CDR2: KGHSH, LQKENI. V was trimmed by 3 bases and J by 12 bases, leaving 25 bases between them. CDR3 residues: CASSPVSGDYEVAQYF. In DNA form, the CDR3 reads TGTGCCAGCTCACCTGTTTCAGGGGACTACGAGGTTGCACAGTATTTT.

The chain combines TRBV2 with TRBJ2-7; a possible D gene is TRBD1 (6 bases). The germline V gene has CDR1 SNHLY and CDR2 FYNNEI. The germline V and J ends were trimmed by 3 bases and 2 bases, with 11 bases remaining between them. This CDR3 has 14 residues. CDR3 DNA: TGTGCCAGCAGTGATTGGGACAAAGCCTACGAGCAGTACTTC. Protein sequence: CASSDWDKAYEQYF.

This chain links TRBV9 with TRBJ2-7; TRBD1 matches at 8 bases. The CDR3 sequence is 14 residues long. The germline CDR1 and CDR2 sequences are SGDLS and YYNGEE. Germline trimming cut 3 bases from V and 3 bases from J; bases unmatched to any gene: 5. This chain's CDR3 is CASSEGQDLYEQYF. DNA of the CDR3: TGTGCCAGCAGCGAGGGACAGGACCTCTACGAGCAGTACTTC. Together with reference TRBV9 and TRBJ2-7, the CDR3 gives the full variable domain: DSGVTQTPKHLITATGQRVTLRCSPRSGDLSVYWYQQSLDQGLQFLIQYYNGEERAKGNILERFSAQQFPDLHSELNLSSLELGDSALYFCASSEGQDLYEQYFGPGTRLTVT.

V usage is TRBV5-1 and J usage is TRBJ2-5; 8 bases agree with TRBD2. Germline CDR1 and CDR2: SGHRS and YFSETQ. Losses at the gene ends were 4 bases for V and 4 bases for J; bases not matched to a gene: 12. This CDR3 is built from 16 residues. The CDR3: CASSPDLAGGGETQYF. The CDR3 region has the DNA TGCGCCAGCAGCCCAGACCTAGCGGGCGGAGGAGAGACCCAGTACTTC.

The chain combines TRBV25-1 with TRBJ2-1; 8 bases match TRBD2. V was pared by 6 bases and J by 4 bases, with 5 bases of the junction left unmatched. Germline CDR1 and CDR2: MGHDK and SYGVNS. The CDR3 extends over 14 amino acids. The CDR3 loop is CASRGTRSYNEQFF. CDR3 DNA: TGTGCCAGCAGGGGGACTAGGTCTTACAATGAGCAGTTCTTC.

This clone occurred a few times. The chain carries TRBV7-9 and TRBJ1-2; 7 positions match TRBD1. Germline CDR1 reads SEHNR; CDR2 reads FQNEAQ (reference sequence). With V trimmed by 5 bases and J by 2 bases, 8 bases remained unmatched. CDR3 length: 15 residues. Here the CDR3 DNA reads TGTGCCAGCAGCCCCCGGGACAGAGCCAACTATGGCTACACCTTC. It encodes CASSPRDRANYGYTF.

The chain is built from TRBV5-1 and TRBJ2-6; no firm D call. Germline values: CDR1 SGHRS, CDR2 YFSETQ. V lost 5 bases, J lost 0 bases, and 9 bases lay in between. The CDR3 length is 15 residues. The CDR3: CASSAMSSGANVLTF. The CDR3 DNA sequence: TGCGCCAGCAGTGCGATGAGCTCTGGGGCCAACGTCCTGACTTTC.

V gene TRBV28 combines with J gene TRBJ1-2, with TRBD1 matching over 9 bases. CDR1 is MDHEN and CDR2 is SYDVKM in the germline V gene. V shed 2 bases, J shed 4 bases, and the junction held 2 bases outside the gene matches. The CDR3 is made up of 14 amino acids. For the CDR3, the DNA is TGTGCCAGCAGTTTACAGGGACAGGGCTATGGCTACACCTTC. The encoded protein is CASSLQGQGYGYTF.